These 29 T cell receptor beta chains were sequenced from one sample in a study of cytomegalovirus exposure and HLA in healthy donors. Primers included in the PCR were 60 Vbeta and 13 Jbeta primers. Repertoires were generated with immunoSEQ multiplex PCR, while TCRdb's copy carries only in-frame clones and drops some. The sample consists of 150,000 to 200,000 clones, around 76% of them appearing once. The sequencing sample was made of PBMCs. Receptors were obtained from a man in his forties in good health and CMV-seropositive.

V is TRBV7-6 and J is TRBJ1-6, with D maybe TRBD1 (6 bases). In germline, CDR1 is SGHVS, CDR2 FNYEAQ. This CDR3 spans 14 amino acids. The V end lost 5 bases, the J end lost 10 bases, and 15 bases lay between the germline ends. The CDR3 DNA sequence: TGTGCCAGCAGCCGTGGGGGAACAGGGTCACCCCTCCACTTT. Protein product: CASSRGGTGSPLHF. The variable domain in full, with the rest retrieved from reference TRBV7-6 and TRBJ1-6, is GAGVSQSPRYKVTKRGQDVALRCDPISGHVSLYWYRQALGQGPEFLTYFNYEAQQDKSGLPNDRFSAERPEGSISTLTIQRTEQRDSAMYRCASSRGGTGSPLHFGNGTRLTVT.

This clone showed up just a few times. The J gene is TRBJ2-7, the V gene TRBV6-6, with a weak D call TRBD2 (5 bases). Germline-derived CDR1 and CDR2 are MNHNY and SVGAGI (reference sequence). Trimming took 2 bases from V and 3 from J, leaving 14 bases between them. The CDR3 consists of 15 residues. Here the CDR3 DNA reads TGTGCCAGCAGTTACGGAACGGGAAGTAACTACGAGCAGTACTTC. Protein sequence: CASSYGTGSNYEQYF.

This clone occurred a few times. The rearrangement joins TRBV7-9 to TRBJ2-1; possibly TRBD1 for D (6 bases). CDR1 and CDR2 from the germline V gene are SEHNR and FQNEAQ (reference sequence). This CDR3 has 13 residues. The V and J ends lost 1 base and 8 bases respectively, with 9 bases between them. The CDR3 spells CASSLDGGYEQFF. CDR3 DNA sequence: TGTGCCAGCAGCTTAGATGGGGGCTATGAGCAGTTCTTC.

This sequence joins TRBV7-9 and TRBJ2-1, with TRBD1 identical over 7 bases. The CDR3 loop spans 15 amino acids. Germline-derived CDR1 and CDR2 are SEHNR and FQNEAQ (reference sequence). With 1 base clipped from V and 5 bases from J, the junction kept 5 bases outside the gene matches. CDR3 nucleotide sequence: TGTGCCAGCAGCTTAGGGACAGGCCCTAACAATGAGCAGTTCTTC. Protein: CASSLGTGPNNEQFF.

The chain uses TRBV5-1 and TRBJ2-5, with 9 positions matching TRBD1. CDR1 and CDR2 from the germline V gene are SGHRS and YFSETQ. The CDR3 length is 14 residues. Trimming at V came to 4 bases and at J to 5 bases, leaving 6 bases not matched to a gene. CDR3 loop: CASSQTGGLETQYF. For the CDR3, the DNA is TGCGCCAGCAGCCAGACAGGGGGATTGGAGACCCAGTACTTC. Using reference TRBV5-1 and TRBJ2-5 for the parts outside the CDR3, the full variable domain is KAGVTQTPRYLIKTRGQQVTLSCSPISGHRSVSWYQQTPGQGLQFLFEYFSETQRNKGNFPGRFSGRQFSNSRSEMNVSTLELGDSALYLCASSQTGGLETQYFGPGTRLLVL.

This clone has just one count. The chain has TRBV30 and TRBJ1-1; 8 bases line up with TRBD1. The CDR3 has 14 residues. Trimming removed 0 bases from V and 8 bases from J; junction bases left unmatched: 8. Germline V lookup: CDR1 GTSNPN, CDR2 SVGIG (reference sequence). Here the CDR3 reads CAWSVGRGRVEAFF. Written as DNA, the CDR3 is TGTGCCTGGAGTGTGGGCAGGGGGCGAGTCGAAGCTTTCTTT.

This clone appeared a few times. The chain couples TRBV27 to TRBJ2-5, with TRBD2 as a possible D gene (6 bases). The V end was cut by 2 bases, the J end by 5 bases, with 15 bases between. Germline CDR1 reads MNHEY; CDR2 reads SMNVEV (reference sequence). The CDR3 is 15 residues long. CDR3 sequence: CASSLRTGGGETQYF. The CDR3 DNA follows: TGTGCCAGCAGTTTAAGGACGGGTGGGGGGGAGACCCAGTACTTC.

The rearrangement joins TRBV20-1 to TRBJ2-1, with 7 bases identical to TRBD2. Looked up from germline, CDR1 is DFQATT and CDR2 is SNEGSKA (reference sequence). The CDR3 loop spans 11 amino acids. With V trimmed by 6 bases and J by 6 bases, 2 bases remained unmatched. The CDR3 reads CSASGGNEQFF. The CDR3 nucleotides read TGCAGTGCCTCGGGGGGCAATGAGCAGTTCTTC.

This clone was seen just once. The chain carries TRBV5-1 and TRBJ2-2; 10 nucleotides match TRBD2. The V segment lost 2 bases and the J segment 0 bases; nucleotides outside the gene matches: 1. The CDR3 extends over 16 amino acids. Germline V CDR1 and CDR2: SGHRS, YFSETQ. As DNA, the CDR3 is TGCGCCAGCAGCTTACTAGCGGGGACGAACACCGGGGAGCTGTTTTTT. Translated: CASSLLAGTNTGELFF. Using reference TRBV5-1 and TRBJ2-2 for the parts outside the CDR3, the full variable domain is KAGVTQTPRYLIKTRGQQVTLSCSPISGHRSVSWYQQTPGQGLQFLFEYFSETQRNKGNFPGRFSGRQFSNSRSEMNVSTLELGDSALYLCASSLLAGTNTGELFFGEGSRLTVL.

The chain employs TRBV7-9 and TRBJ2-2, with TRBD1 matching over 9 bases. The V gene's germline CDR1 is SEHNR and CDR2 FQNEAQ (reference sequence). After removal of 5 bases from V and 2 bases from J, the junction contained 6 bases not matched to a gene. The CDR3 extends over 16 amino acids. CDR3 region: CASSPPGQGNTGELFF. The CDR3 DNA follows: TGTGCCAGCAGCCCACCGGGACAGGGAAACACCGGGGAGCTGTTTTTT.

V gene TRBV29-1 combines with J gene TRBJ2-5, with 10 bases that match TRBD1. The DNA end lines up better with TRBJ2-7; the J call may be wrong. Germline assignment: CDR1 SQVTM and CDR2 ANQGSEA. The CDR3 loop spans 15 amino acids. The CDR3 here is CSVEEGDRGSYEQYF. The CDR3 DNA reads TGCAGCGTTGAAGAAGGGGACAGGGGCTCCTACGAGCAGTACTTC.

The chain employs TRBV5-6 and TRBJ1-3, with D tentatively TRBD1 (5 bases). V was trimmed by 4 bases and J by 0 bases, leaving 14 bases between them. The CDR3 loop spans 16 amino acids. Germline V gene data show CDR1 as SGHDT and CDR2 as YYEEEE. As DNA, the CDR3 is TGTGCCAGCAGCGCGGGGGGACGGCACTCTGGAAACACCATATATTTT. It translates to CASSAGGRHSGNTIYF.

This chain connects TRBV7-9 to TRBJ2-5; 7 bases line up with TRBD1. Germline-derived CDR1 and CDR2 are SEHNR and FQNEAQ (reference sequence). V lost 6 bases and J lost 2; bases outside the gene matches: 6. The CDR3 length is 14 residues. The CDR3 loop reads CASSSGTEQETQYF. CDR3 in DNA: TGTGCCAGCAGTTCGGGGACAGAACAAGAGACCCAGTACTTC.

This chain uses TRBV30 with TRBJ1-1; unclear D gene. The CDR3 has 14 residues. The V end was cut by 3 bases, the J end by 8 bases, with 19 bases between. Germline V gives CDR1 GTSNPN, CDR2 SVGIG (reference sequence). CDR3 bases: TGTGCCTGGAGGGAACAGACCCTCGATCGAGAAGCTTTCTTT. As protein: CAWREQTLDREAFF.

The chain is built from TRBV5-5 and TRBJ2-6; D gene uncertain. The CDR3 has 13 amino acids. Germline V gene lookup returns CDR1 SGHKS and CDR2 YYEKEE (reference sequence). Trimming stripped 4 bases from V and 5 bases from J, with 7 bases between. CDR3 nucleotide sequence: TGTGCCAGCAGCCTAGAGTGGGCCAACGTCCTGACTTTC. Its translation: CASSLEWANVLTF.

The V gene is TRBV7-9, the J gene TRBJ2-7, with 13 bases fitting TRBD2. CDR3 length equals 14 residues. The germline V gene encodes CDR1 SEHNR and CDR2 FQNEAQ (reference sequence). Trimming removed 5 bases from V and 5 bases from J; junction bases left unmatched: 3. The CDR3: CASSLGLAGDEQYF. CDR3 sequence (DNA): TGTGCCAGCAGCCTTGGACTAGCGGGGGACGAGCAGTACTTC. The whole variable domain, remainder taken from reference TRBV7-9 and TRBJ2-7, is DTGVSQNPRHKITKRGQNVTFRCDPISEHNRLYWYRQTLGQGPEFLTYFQNEAQLEKSRLLSDRFSAERPKGSFSTLEIQRTEQGDSAMYLCASSLGLAGDEQYFGPGTRLTVT.

This sequence joins TRBV9 and TRBJ1-6; 8 bases align to TRBD1. Trimming at V came to 4 bases and at J to 7 bases, leaving 4 bases not matched to a gene. Germline CDR1 and CDR2: SGDLS and YYNGEE. The CDR3 is made up of 14 amino acids. The CDR3 DNA reads as TGTGCCAGCAGCCTACAGGGGGACAATTCACCCCTCCACTTT. This encodes CASSLQGDNSPLHF.

This clone was seen a single time. This chain joins TRBV9 and TRBJ2-1; TRBD2 aligns across 9 bases. The V gene end was trimmed by 0 bases and the J gene end by 4 bases; junction bases not matched to a gene: 5. Per the germline V gene, CDR1 is SGDLS and CDR2 is YYNGEE. The CDR3 has 16 residues. DNA of the CDR3: TGTGCCAGCAGCGTAGCATGGCTAGCGGGGTACAATGAGCAGTTCTTC. Encoded protein: CASSVAWLAGYNEQFF.

This chain uses TRBV6-5 with TRBJ2-5; possible D gene TRBD2, 6 bases. The CDR3 loop spans 15 amino acids. CDR1 is MNHEY and CDR2 is SVGAGI in the germline V gene. V dropped 1 base and J dropped 1 base, with 10 bases sitting between them. Here the CDR3 DNA reads TGTGCCAGCAGTTACTTTAGCGGAGGCCAAGAGACCCAGTACTTC. It specifies CASSYFSGGQETQYF.

The chain uses TRBV10-2 and TRBJ2-2; 8 positions match TRBD2. V lost 7 bases and J lost 4; bases outside the gene matches: 14. This CDR3 has 17 amino acids. Germline CDR1 reads WSHSY; CDR2 reads SAAADI. CDR3 residues: CASKAGRGAPSTGELFF. Here the CDR3 DNA reads TGCGCCAGCAAGGCAGGGCGGGGGGCCCCTAGCACCGGGGAGCTGTTTTTT.

With respect to this clone: This is likely a read error, given that the CDR3 carries no conserved phenylalanine or tryptophan at its end. The DNA is left out, because the CDR3 cannot be placed on it with certainty; the CDR3 is given as TCRdb lists it. This chain links TRBV2 with TRBJ1-2; the D segment call TRBD1 is taken from the table without a DNA check. Looked up from germline, CDR1 is SNHLY and CDR2 is FYNNEI. The CDR3 region is 11 residues in length, termini included. CDR3 sequence: CASSETAPPNL.

The chain has TRBV19 and TRBJ1-6; TRBD1 agrees at 10 bases. Germline V gene lookup returns CDR1 LNHDA and CDR2 SQIVND (reference sequence). This CDR3 is 14 amino acids long. J lost 10 bases, V lost 6 bases, and 6 bases had no gene match. CDR3 sequence: CASSTGTGVSPLHF. In nucleotides, the CDR3 is TGTGCCAGTAGCACCGGGACAGGGGTCTCACCCCTCCACTTT.

The table lists this clone with a few counts. The rearrangement uses TRBV19 and TRBJ2-5; D may be TRBD1 (5 bases). Germline V gene data show CDR1 as LNHDA and CDR2 as SQIVND (reference sequence). There are 15 residues in the CDR3. V lost 4 bases and J lost 1, with 13 bases in between. For the CDR3, the DNA is TGTGCCAGTAGTACAGGGATACTACCCCAAGAGACCCAGTACTTC. This sequence encodes CASSTGILPQETQYF. The variable domain in full, with the rest retrieved from reference TRBV19 and TRBJ2-5, is DGGITQSPKYLFRKEGQNVTLSCEQNLNHDAMYWYRQDPGQGLRLIYYSQIVNDFQKGDIAEGYSVSREKKESFPLTVTSAQKNPTAFYLCASSTGILPQETQYFGPGTRLLVL.

The chain recombines TRBV11-2 with TRBJ2-5, with 10 bases that match TRBD2. Unmatched junction bases numbered 6, after V lost 3 bases and J lost 2 bases. The CDR3 covers 16 residues. Looked up from germline, CDR1 is SGHAT and CDR2 is FQNNGV. The CDR3 spells CASSLGAGGPQETQYF. DNA for the CDR3: TGTGCCAGCAGCTTGGGAGCGGGGGGGCCGCAAGAGACCCAGTACTTC.

This sequence joins TRBV5-1 and TRBJ2-7; D call uncertain. Trimming left V 7 bases short and J 2 bases short, with 7 bases between. CDR3 length equals 11 residues. Looked up from germline, CDR1 is SGHRS and CDR2 is YFSETQ. The CDR3 reads CASRSTYEQYF. The CDR3 DNA reads TGCGCCAGCCGAAGCACCTACGAGCAGTACTTC.

The V and J genes are TRBV15 and TRBJ1-3, with D uncertain. The V end lost 4 bases, the J end lost 0 bases, and 4 bases lay between the germline ends. Germline V lookup: CDR1 LNHNV, CDR2 YYDKDF (reference sequence). The CDR3 loop spans 13 amino acids. The CDR3 spells CATSTGSGNTIYF. The CDR3 nucleotides read TGTGCCACCAGCACAGGCTCTGGAAACACCATATATTTT.

The chain combines TRBV16 with TRBJ1-2; 9 bases map to TRBD1. Germline CDR1 and CDR2: KGHSY and FQNENV. This CDR3 comprises 15 residues. V dropped 6 bases and J dropped 4; count of bases not matched to a gene: 9. CDR3 in DNA: TGTGCCAGCAGACTTCACCCGGGACAGGGCTATGGCTACACCTTC. This encodes CASRLHPGQGYGYTF.

This chain links TRBV5-1 with TRBJ2-7, with 10 bases that match TRBD1. The CDR3 is made up of 13 amino acids. V lost 4 bases to trimming and J lost 3 bases; unmatched junction nucleotides: 1. Germline V lookup: CDR1 SGHRS, CDR2 YFSETQ. The CDR3 region is CASSGDRGYEQYF. CDR3 DNA sequence: TGCGCCAGCAGCGGGGACAGGGGCTACGAGCAGTACTTC.

The J gene is TRBJ2-7, the V gene TRBV6-6; a weak D match, TRBD2 (5 bases). The V end lost 2 bases, the J end lost 0 bases, and 8 bases lay between the germline ends. CDR1 and CDR2 (germline): MNHNY, SVGAGI (reference sequence). This CDR3 contains 14 residues. CDR3 amino acids: CASSYGELSYEQYF. CDR3 coding DNA: TGTGCCAGCAGTTACGGGGAGCTCTCCTACGAGCAGTACTTC.